This T cell receptor (beta chain) was sequenced for a study of post-analysis software for immune sequencing data. Study background: The disease courses covered relapsing-remitting, secondary progressive and progressive-relapsing multiple sclerosis.

This CDR3 has 14 amino acids. Looked up from germline, CDR1 is SGHRS and CDR2 is YFSETQ. The ends were cut back, 1 base at V and 8 bases at J, with 13 bases in the middle. Unique molecular identifiers featured in each of the TCR beta cDNA libraries. TCRdb recomputed calls from the PCR reads with MiXCR, one row per CDR3 protein. The sample includes approximately 690,000 distinct CDR3 sequences, over 45% of them seen just once. Study-wide results and caveats: Significantly lower normalized Chao1 diversity was found in patients with multiple sclerosis relative to controls. Five TRBV segments, including TRBV5-6, TRBV5-1 and TRBV20-1, were more frequent in patients than controls.

As concerns this clonotype: Its antigen remains unknown.

V usage is TRBV5-1 and J usage is TRBJ2-1; D remains ambiguous. The sample taken for sequencing was blood. This sequence was found in a girl between 2 and 10 years old with multiple sclerosis. The chain's CDR3 is CASSLSIWGDEQFF. CDR3 DNA: TGCGCCAGCAGCTTGAGTATTTGGGGTGATGAGCAGTTCTTC.